This TCR beta chain was identified during a study of cytomegalovirus exposure and HLA in healthy donors. General study results and limits: A later analysis linked a missense DCLRE1C variant to TCR beta V- and J-gene trimming. Among TCR beta chains, those listed as cytomegalovirus-associated numbered some 170.

Turning to this clone: As yet, its antigen is unknown.

The V gene lost 3 bases and the J gene lost 3 bases, with 14 bases spanning the gap. CDR3 length: 15 amino acids. Per the germline V gene, CDR1 is LNHDA and CDR2 is SQIVND (reference sequence). This PCR relied on a set of 60 Vbeta primers and 13 Jbeta primers. Profiling relied on immunoSEQ multiplex PCR, and the TCRdb table lists in-frame clones only, not all of them. The sample yields over 35,000 clones, approximately 75% seen once. The genes are TRBV19 and TRBJ1-1; D gene uncertain. The sequence was collected from a man aged 35-49 years in good health and CMV-seronegative. Input material: PBMCs. The CDR3 here is CASSIGRGSDTEAFF. The CDR3 region has the DNA TGTGCCAGTAGTATTGGAAGAGGGTCAGACACTGAAGCTTTCTTT.